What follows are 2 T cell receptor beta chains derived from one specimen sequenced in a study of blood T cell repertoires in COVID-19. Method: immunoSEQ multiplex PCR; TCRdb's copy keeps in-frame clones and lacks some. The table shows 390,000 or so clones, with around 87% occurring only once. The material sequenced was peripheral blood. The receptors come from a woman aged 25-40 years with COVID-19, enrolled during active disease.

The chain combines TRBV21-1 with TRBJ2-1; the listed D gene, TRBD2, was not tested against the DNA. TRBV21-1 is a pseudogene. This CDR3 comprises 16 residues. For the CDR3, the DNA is TGTGCCAGCAGCAAAGGAACTGCCACCTCCTACAATGAGCAGTTCTTC. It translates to CASSKGTATSYNEQFF.

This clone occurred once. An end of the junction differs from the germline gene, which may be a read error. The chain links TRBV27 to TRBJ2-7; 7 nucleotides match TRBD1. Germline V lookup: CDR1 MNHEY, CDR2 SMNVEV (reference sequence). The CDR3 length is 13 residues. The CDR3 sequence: CACRQGMAYEQYF. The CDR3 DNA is TGTGCCTGCAGACAGGGCATGGCCTACGAGCAGTACTTC.